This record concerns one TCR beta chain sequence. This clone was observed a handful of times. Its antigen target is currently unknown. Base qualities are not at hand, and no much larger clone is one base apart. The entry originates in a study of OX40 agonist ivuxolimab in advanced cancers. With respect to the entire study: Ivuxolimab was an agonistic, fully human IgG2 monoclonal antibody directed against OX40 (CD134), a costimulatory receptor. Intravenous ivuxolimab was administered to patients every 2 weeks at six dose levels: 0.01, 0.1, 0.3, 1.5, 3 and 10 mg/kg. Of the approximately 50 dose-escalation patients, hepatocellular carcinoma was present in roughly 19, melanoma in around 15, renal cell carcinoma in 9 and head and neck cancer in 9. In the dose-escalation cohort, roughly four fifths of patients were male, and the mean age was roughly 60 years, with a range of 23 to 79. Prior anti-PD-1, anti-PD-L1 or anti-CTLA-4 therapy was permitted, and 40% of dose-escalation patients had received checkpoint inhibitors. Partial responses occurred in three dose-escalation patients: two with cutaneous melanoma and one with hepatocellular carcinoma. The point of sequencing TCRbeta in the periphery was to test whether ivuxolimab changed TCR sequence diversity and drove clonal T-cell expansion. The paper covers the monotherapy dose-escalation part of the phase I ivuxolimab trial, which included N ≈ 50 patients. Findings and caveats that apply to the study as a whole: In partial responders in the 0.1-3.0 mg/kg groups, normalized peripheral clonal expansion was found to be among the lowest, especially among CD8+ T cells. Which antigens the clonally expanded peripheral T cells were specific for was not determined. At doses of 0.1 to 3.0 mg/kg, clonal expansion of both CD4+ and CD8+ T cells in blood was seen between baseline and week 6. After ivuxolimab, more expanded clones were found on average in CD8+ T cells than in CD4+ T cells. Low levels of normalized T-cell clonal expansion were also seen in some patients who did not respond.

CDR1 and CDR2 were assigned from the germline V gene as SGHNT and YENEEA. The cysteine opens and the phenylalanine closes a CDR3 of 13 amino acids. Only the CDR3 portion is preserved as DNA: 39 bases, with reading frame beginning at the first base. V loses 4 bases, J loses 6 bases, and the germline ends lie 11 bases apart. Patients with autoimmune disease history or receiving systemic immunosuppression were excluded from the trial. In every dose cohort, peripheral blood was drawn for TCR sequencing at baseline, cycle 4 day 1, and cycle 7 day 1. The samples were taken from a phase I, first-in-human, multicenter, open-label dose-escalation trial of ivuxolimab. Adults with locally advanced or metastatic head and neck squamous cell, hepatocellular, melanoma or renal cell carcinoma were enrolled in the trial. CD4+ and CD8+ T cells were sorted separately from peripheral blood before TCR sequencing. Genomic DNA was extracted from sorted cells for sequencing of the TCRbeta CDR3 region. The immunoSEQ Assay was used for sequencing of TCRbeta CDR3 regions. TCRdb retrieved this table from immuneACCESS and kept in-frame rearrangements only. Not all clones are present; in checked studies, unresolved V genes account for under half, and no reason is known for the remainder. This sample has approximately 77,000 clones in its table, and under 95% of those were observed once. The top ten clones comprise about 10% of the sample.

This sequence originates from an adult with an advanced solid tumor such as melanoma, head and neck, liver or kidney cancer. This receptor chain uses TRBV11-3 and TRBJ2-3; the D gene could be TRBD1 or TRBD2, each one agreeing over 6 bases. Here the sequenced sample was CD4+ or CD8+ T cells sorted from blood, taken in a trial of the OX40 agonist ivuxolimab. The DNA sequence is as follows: TGTGCCAGCAGCTCCACGGGGGCGGATACGCAGTATTTT. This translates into CASSSTGADTQYF.